A selection of T cell receptor beta chains follows, all from one sample in a study of T-cell memory formation after mild COVID-19. MiXCR, applied by TCRdb to the 5' RACE reads, yields one record per CDR3 protein. Of about 150,000 distinct CDR3 sequences listed, 15% to 20% were seen once; the top ten hold approximately 2.3%. Material for sequencing was PBMCs or a T cell subset sorted from them (not recorded which). The receptors come from an adult woman who had mild COVID-19 (a few samples of this study predate the infection). Cell type and time point are not known. Each CDR3 is given with its conserved first and last residue. Each record gives: J gene, D gene, clone size, V gene, CDR3 DNA, CDR3 protein. A D gene is named only where the DNA matches it firmly. The listing skips clone size in some rows; elsewhere it reads once, few, many or a size class.

>TRBJ2-7|TRBD2|many|TRBV29-1
TGCAGCGTCTCCGGGACTAGCGGGCCGACCTACGAGCAGTACTTC
CSVSGTSGPTYEQYF
>TRBJ1-3|TRBD1|-|TRBV7-7
TGTGCTAGCAGCCCGGGACAGGGTGGAAACACCATATATTTT
CASSPGQGGNTIYF
>TRBJ2-7|-|few|TRBV3-1
TGTGCCAGCAGCCAGACGGGGGCCGTACTCTACGAGCAGTACTTC
CASSQTGAVLYEQYF
>TRBJ2-1|-|-|TRBV5-1
TGCGCCAGCAGCTCCCAGGGGGGGATCTACAATGAGCAGTTCTTC
CASSSQGGIYNEQFF
>TRBJ1-2|-|-|TRBV12-3/TRBV12-4
TGTGCCAGCAGTTTCGGAGACAGATCATATGGCTACACCTTC
CASSFGDRSYGYTF
>TRBJ2-2|-|-|TRBV20-1
TGCAGTGCTAGTGAGCGACAGGAGGCCGGGGAGCTGTTTTTT
CSASERQEAGELFF
>TRBJ2-1|-|-|TRBV20-1
TGCAGTGCTAGGGGGCTTGGATCCCCCAATGAGCAGTTCTTC
CSARGLGSPNEQFF
>TRBJ1-1|-|-|TRBV5-5
TGTGCCAGCAGCTTGGAGGCGGGAGCTTTCTTT
CASSLEAGAFF
>TRBJ1-1|-|-|TRBV5-1
TGCGCCAGCAGCTCCACGGGGGCGAGGACTGAAGCTTTCTTT
CASSSTGARTEAFF
>TRBJ2-5|-|few|TRBV12-3/TRBV12-4
TGTGCCAGCAGTTTAGCTACTAGACAAGAGACCCAGTACTTC
CASSLATRQETQYF
>TRBJ1-5|-|once|TRBV7-2
TGTGCCAGCAGCCTCAGCCCGGAATGGCAGCCCCAGCATTTT
CASSLSPEWQPQHF
>TRBJ1-1|-|few|TRBV28
TGTGCCAGCAGTTTAAGCAACACTGAAGCTTTCTTT
CASSLSNTEAFF
>TRBJ1-5|-|few|TRBV7-2
TGTGCCAGCAGCACTACAGGTGTCTTCGGCCGTAATCAGCCCCAGCATTTT
CASSTTGVFGRNQPQHF
>TRBJ1-3|-|-|TRBV5-1
TGCGCCAGCAGCCTGGAGGGCACGGGAAACACCATATATTTT
CASSLEGTGNTIYF
>TRBJ2-7|TRBD2|-|TRBV20-1
TGCAGTGCTAAACTAGCGGGAGGGGAGCAGTACTTC
CSAKLAGGEQYF
>TRBJ2-3|-|many|TRBV3-1
TGTGCCAGCAGCCAAGACGGGCGGGGTCTGTATTTT
CASSQDGRGLYF
>TRBJ1-5|-|few|TRBV19
TGTGCCAGTAGTATCGCAGGGTCTGGAAGTCAGCCCCAGCATTTT
CASSIAGSGSQPQHF
>TRBJ2-7|TRBD1|many|TRBV6-2/TRBV6-3
TGTGCCAGCAGCATCACAGGGGGCCCCTACGAGCAGTACTTC
CASSITGGPYEQYF
>TRBJ1-1|-|-|TRBV7-8
TGTGCCAGCAGCCCCCCCACAGGTGCAGCTTTCTTT
CASSPPTGAAFF
>TRBJ1-1|TRBD1|-|TRBV25-1
TGTGCCAGCAGTGGGAACAGGGGAGAAGAGACTGAAGCTTTCTTT
CASSGNRGEETEAFF
>TRBJ2-2|-|-|TRBV7-2
TGTGCCAGCAGCTTGGGGGGGCCCTCCCGGGGCGGGGAGCTGTTTTTT
CASSLGGPSRGGELFF
>TRBJ2-4|TRBD2|few|TRBV6-5
TGTGCCAGCAGTTACGGAGGGACTAGCGGGAGCATTCAGTACTTC
CASSYGGTSGSIQYF
>TRBJ2-3|TRBD2|few|TRBV9
TGTGCCAGCAGCGTACGGGGGACTAGCTCGCAGTATTTT
CASSVRGTSSQYF
>TRBJ1-1|-|few|TRBV5-1
TGCGCCAGCAGCTTGGCCTCGGACGGAAACACTGAAGCTTTCTTT
CASSLASDGNTEAFF
>TRBJ2-3|-|-|TRBV12-5
TGTGCTAGTGGTTTGGGTCGGTCAGGTCCCACAGATACGCAGTATTTT
CASGLGRSGPTDTQYF
>TRBJ2-3|-|-|TRBV7-9
TGTGCCAGCAGCTCCCTCACAGATACGCAGTATTTT
CASSSLTDTQYF